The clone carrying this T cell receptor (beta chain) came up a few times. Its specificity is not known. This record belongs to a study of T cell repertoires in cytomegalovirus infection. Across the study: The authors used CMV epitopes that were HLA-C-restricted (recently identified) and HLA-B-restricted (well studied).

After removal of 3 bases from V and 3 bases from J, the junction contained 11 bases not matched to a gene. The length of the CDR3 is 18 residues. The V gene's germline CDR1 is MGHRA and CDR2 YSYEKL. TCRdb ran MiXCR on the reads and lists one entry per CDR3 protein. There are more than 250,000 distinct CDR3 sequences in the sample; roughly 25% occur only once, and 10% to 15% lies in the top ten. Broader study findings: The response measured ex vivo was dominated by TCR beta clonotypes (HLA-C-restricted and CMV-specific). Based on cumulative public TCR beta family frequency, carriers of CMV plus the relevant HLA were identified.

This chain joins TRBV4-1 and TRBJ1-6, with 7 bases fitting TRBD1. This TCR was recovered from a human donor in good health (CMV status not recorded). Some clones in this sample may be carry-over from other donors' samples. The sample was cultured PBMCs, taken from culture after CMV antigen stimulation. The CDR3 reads CASSQPAGTADYNSPLHF. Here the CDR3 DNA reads TGCGCCAGCAGCCAGCCCGCCGGGACAGCCGACTATAATTCACCCCTCCACTTT.